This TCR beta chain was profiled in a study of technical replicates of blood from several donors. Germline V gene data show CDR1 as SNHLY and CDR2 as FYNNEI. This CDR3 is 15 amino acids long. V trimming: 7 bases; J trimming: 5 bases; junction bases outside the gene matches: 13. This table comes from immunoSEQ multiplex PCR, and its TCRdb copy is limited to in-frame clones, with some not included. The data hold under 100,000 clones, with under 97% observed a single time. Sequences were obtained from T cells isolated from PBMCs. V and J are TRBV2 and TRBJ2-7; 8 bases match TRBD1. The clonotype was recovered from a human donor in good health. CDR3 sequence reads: CASIGAADRVDEQYF. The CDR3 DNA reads TGTGCCAGCATAGGTGCCGCGGACAGGGTCGACGAGCAGTACTTC.